Shown below are 20 T cell receptor beta chains from a single sample sequenced in a study of T-cell memory formation after mild COVID-19. From the 5' RACE reads, TCRdb called clonotypes with MiXCR, one entry per CDR3 protein. In the table there are 65,000 to 90,000 distinct CDR3 sequences, approximately 15% of which are singletons. Input material: PBMCs or a T cell subset sorted from them (not recorded which). These receptors came from an adult woman who had mild COVID-19 (a few samples of this study predate the infection). Cell type and time point are not known.

The V call is TRBV9, the J call TRBJ2-7; the D is unclear. The germline gives CDR1 SGDLS, CDR2 YYNGEE. Trimming pared 0 bases from V and 5 bases from J, leaving 6 bases between. The CDR3 is 12 residues long. The CDR3 loop reads CASSVGNHEQYF. The CDR3, as DNA: TGTGCCAGCAGCGTAGGCAATCACGAGCAGTACTTC.

The chain employs TRBV11-1 and TRBJ2-7; 8 nucleotides line up with TRBD1. The CDR3 runs to 14 residues. Trimming took 4 bases from V and 5 from J; bases not matched to a gene: 7. The germline V gene encodes CDR1 SGHAT and CDR2 FQDESV (reference sequence). CDR3 in amino acids: CASSSPAGGNEQYF. Here the CDR3 DNA reads TGTGCCAGCAGCTCGCCAGCAGGGGGCAACGAGCAGTACTTC.

A few counts support this clonotype. The rearrangement joins TRBV12-3 or TRBV12-4 to TRBJ2-7, with D uncertain. The V gene lost 0 bases and the J gene lost 3 bases, with 15 bases spanning the gap. The CDR3 has 16 residues. The CDR3 nucleotides are TGTGCCAGCAGTTTAGCCGTCGAAGGGAAAAACTACGAGCAGTACTTC. This gives the protein CASSLAVEGKNYEQYF.

CDR3 sequence reads: CASSHLPGQSDYEQYF. The DNA for the CDR3 is TGTGCCAGCAGTCATCTTCCGGGACAGAGCGACTACGAGCAGTACTTC. The chain recombines TRBV28 with TRBJ2-7; 7 bases line up with TRBD1. Unmatched junction bases numbered 13, after V lost 5 bases and J lost 3 bases. Germline V gene lookup returns CDR1 MDHEN and CDR2 SYDVKM. This CDR3 comprises 16 residues.

The chain uses TRBV29-1 and TRBJ1-6; 8 nucleotides align to TRBD1. Germline V gene data show CDR1 as SQVTM and CDR2 as ANQGSEA. The CDR3 runs 12 residues. Losses at the gene ends were 7 bases for V and 8 bases for J; bases not matched to a gene: 4. The CDR3 DNA is TGCAGCGCCGGACAGGGCGATTCACCCCTCCACTTT. Translation: CSAGQGDSPLHF.

This clonotype appeared a single time. The chain couples TRBV12-3 or TRBV12-4 to TRBJ1-2; 11 positions match TRBD1. V was clipped by 6 bases and J by 8 bases; unmatched bases: 8. The CDR3 is made up of 14 amino acids. CDR3 bases: TGTGCCAGCAGACAGGACAGGGGGCTTTTCGGCTACACCTTC. This sequence encodes CASRQDRGLFGYTF.

This chain joins TRBV11-2 and TRBJ2-1, with TRBD2 matching over 12 bases. After removal of 5 bases from V and 6 bases from J, the junction contained 5 bases not matched to a gene. Germline CDR1 reads SGHAT; CDR2 reads FQNNGV. The CDR3 is 15 amino acids. Here the CDR3 DNA reads TGTGCCAGCAGCGCTGGACTAGCGGGACTCAATGAGCAGTTCTTC. Residues: CASSAGLAGLNEQFF.

V usage is TRBV4-1 and J usage is TRBJ2-5, with a possible D match to TRBD2 (6 bases). Trimming cost V 3 bases and J 3 bases, with 17 bases left between them. CDR1 MGHRA and CDR2 YSYEKL come from the germline V gene. The CDR3 contains 16 residues. Here the CDR3 reads CASSQLSGLDKETQYF. CDR3 DNA sequence: TGCGCCAGCAGCCAGCTGAGCGGGCTTGATAAAGAGACCCAGTACTTC.

This clonotype was detected a few times. V usage is TRBV15 and J usage is TRBJ2-3, with 12 bases lining up with TRBD2. V dropped 0 bases and J dropped 3; count of bases not matched to a gene: 7. The CDR3 loop spans 18 amino acids. CDR1 and CDR2 (germline): LNHNV, YYDKDF (reference sequence). The CDR3 DNA is TGTGCCACCAGCAGAGACGCGACTAGCGGGGGAGGGACAGATACGCAGTATTTT. Translated: CATSRDATSGGGTDTQYF.

In its sample, this clonotype was seen a few times. This chain uses TRBV7-8 with TRBJ2-7; D remains ambiguous. The CDR3 is 16 residues long. Trimming took off 4 bases at V and 6 bases at J, with 22 bases between the two ends. CDR1 and CDR2 from the germline V gene are SGHVS and FQNEAQ. For the CDR3, the DNA is TGTGCCAGCAGCTCCCAGGAGCAGGACCTCTTCGGCGAGCAGTACTTC. Amino acid sequence: CASSSQEQDLFGEQYF.

This rearrangement joins TRBV20-1 to TRBJ2-1; TRBD2 might be the D (5 bases). CDR1 and CDR2 from the germline V gene are DFQATT and SNEGSKA (reference sequence). The CDR3 contains 11 residues. Between the trimmed V and J ends, which lost 5 bases and 7 bases, there was a span of 9 bases. CDR3 coding DNA: TGCAGTGCTCGTGACTATAATGAGCAGTTCTTC. It yields the protein CSARDYNEQFF.

This clonotype came up a few times. This chain connects TRBV7-7 to TRBJ2-7, with TRBD1 identical over 8 bases. The trim removed 3 bases at V and 7 bases at J, leaving 11 bases unmatched. CDR1 SSHAT and CDR2 FNYEAQ come from the germline V gene (reference sequence). The CDR3 covers 15 residues. The chain's CDR3 is CASSFGQGDTCEQYF. As DNA, the CDR3 is TGTGCCAGCAGCTTCGGACAGGGAGATACCTGTGAGCAGTACTTC.

This clonotype was seen a few times. The chain combines TRBV4-1 with TRBJ2-2; TRBD2 matches 10 bases. Trimming at V came to 3 bases and at J to 6 bases, leaving 7 bases not matched to a gene. The CDR3 covers 16 residues. Germline CDR1 reads MGHRA; CDR2 reads YSYEKL. The CDR3 is CASSQDPGLASGELFF. CDR3 bases: TGCGCCAGCAGCCAGGACCCGGGACTAGCGTCCGGGGAGCTGTTTTTT.

This clonotype was seen more than once but under ten times. The chain recombines TRBV12-3 or TRBV12-4 with TRBJ2-1; D is possibly TRBD2 (6 bases). The CDR3 covers 14 residues. V was clipped by 7 bases and J by 5 bases, with 15 bases between them. The DNA of the CDR3 is TGTGCCAGCAACCGAGCGGGCCCAAACAATGAGCAGTTCTTC. It translates to CASNRAGPNNEQFF.

This chain uses TRBV20-1 with TRBJ2-1; no firm D call. The V gene's germline CDR1 is DFQATT and CDR2 SNEGSKA (reference sequence). The CDR3 has 13 residues. Trimming took off 3 bases at V and 6 bases at J, with 12 bases between the two ends. The CDR3 region is CSARAAISNEQFF. The CDR3 coding sequence is TGCAGTGCTAGGGCGGCGATAAGCAATGAGCAGTTCTTC.

In its sample, this clonotype was seen many times. The chain couples TRBV5-5 to TRBJ2-3; D gene ambiguous. Deletions cut 4 bases from V and 2 bases from J, with 11 bases between. This CDR3 is 14 amino acids long. Germline V lookup: CDR1 SGHKS, CDR2 YYEKEE (reference sequence). CDR3 loop: CASSAGYPTDTQYF. CDR3 DNA: TGTGCCAGCAGCGCTGGGTACCCCACAGATACGCAGTATTTT.

This clonotype was seen a handful of times. This chain links TRBV27 with TRBJ1-2, with TRBD1 identical over 7 bases. Germline-derived CDR1 and CDR2 are MNHEY and SMNVEV (reference sequence). The CDR3 is 19 residues long. J gave up 0 bases and V 5 bases, and 18 bases lay outside the gene matches. The CDR3 sequence is CASSPQKGGQYIPNYGYTF. The CDR3 nucleotides read TGTGCCAGCAGTCCGCAGAAGGGGGGACAGTATATTCCTAACTATGGCTACACCTTC.

J is TRBJ2-1 and V is TRBV12-3 or TRBV12-4, with D perhaps being TRBD1 or TRBD2 (5 bases each). The CDR3 consists of 14 residues. V was pared by 8 bases and J by 5 bases, with 16 bases between. The CDR3 nucleotides read TGTGCCAGCTTTGGGGGATCCGTCGACAATGAGCAGTTCTTC. It encodes CASFGGSVDNEQFF.

The chain has TRBV24-1 and TRBJ1-2, with no clear D. Per the germline V gene, CDR1 is KGHDR and CDR2 is SFDVKD. V was clipped by 5 bases and J by 2 bases, with 14 bases between them. The CDR3 is made up of 15 amino acids. CDR3 nucleotides: TGTGCCACCAGTGCGGTCGGACGGGGAAACTATGGCTACACCTTC. Protein sequence: CATSAVGRGNYGYTF.

Many counts were recorded for this clonotype. The gene calls are TRBV20-1 and TRBJ2-7, with a possible D match to TRBD2 (6 bases). CDR1 and CDR2 from the germline V gene are DFQATT and SNEGSKA (reference sequence). This CDR3 is 14 amino acids long. V was clipped by 5 bases and J by 1 base, with 15 bases between them. The CDR3 here is CSAEPGDGSYEQYF. The CDR3 DNA reads TGCAGTGCTGAGCCGGGGGACGGTTCCTACGAGCAGTACTTC.